This T cell receptor (beta chain) was captured in a study of identical twins. Findings of the study overall: Reduced insertions were recorded for abundant cord blood beta clonotypes, with no such pattern in memory repertoires.

This clonotype was observed at least ten times. Its specificity is not known. Unique molecular identifiers were present on the cDNA, and a universal primer site came from template switching. MiXCR was run by TCRdb on the 5' RACE reads, yielding one entry per CDR3 protein. The sample yields hundreds of thousands of distinct CDR3 sequences, about 7% seen once. Trimming left V 7 bases short and J 4 bases short, with 14 bases between. The V gene's germline CDR1 is MDHEN and CDR2 SYDVKM. The length of the CDR3 is 14 residues. The sample was also linked to a second study, of yellow fever vaccine responses in identical twins.

The sample consisted of PBMCs. The clonotype was recovered from a woman under 30 in good health. The V gene is TRBV28, the J gene TRBJ2-1; D possibly corresponds to TRBD2 (5 bases). In nucleotides, the CDR3 is TGTGCCAGCAACCCCCGCGGGCCTTACAATGAGCAGTTCTTC. It encodes CASNPRGPYNEQFF. Combining the CDR3 with reference TRBV28 and TRBJ2-1 gives the whole variable domain DVKVTQSSRYLVKRTGEKVFLECVQDMDHENMFWYRQDPGLGLRLIYFSYDVKMKEKGDIPEGYSVSREKKERFSLILESASTNQTSMYLCASNPRGPYNEQFFGPGTRLTVL.